These T cell receptor beta chains were read from a single sample in a study of blood T cell repertoires in COVID-19. Assay used: immunoSEQ multiplex PCR; TCRdb lists only in-frame clones, some missing. The sample has about 300,000 clones, 85% seen once. Sequenced input: PBMCs or T cells enriched from blood (not recorded which). These receptors originate from a woman in her forties or fifties who had recovered from COVID-19. The CDR3 runs from the conserved cysteine through the conserved F or W. A D gene is named only where the DNA matches it firmly. The size field is filled for only some rows; it gives once, few, many or a size class.

>-|TRBD2|TRBJ2-1|TRBV7-3
CASSPGRRPHLYNEQFF
TGTGCCAGCAGCCCCGGGAGGCGTCCCCACCTCTACAATGAGCAATTCTTC
>-|TRBD1|TRBJ1-5|TRBV6-5
CASRATGEHQPQHF
TGTGCCAGCAGGGCGACAGGGGAGCATCAGCCCCAGCATTTT
>-|-|TRBJ1-1|TRBV6-6
CASSYLNPDTEAFF
TGTGCCAGCAGTTACTTGAATCCGGACACTGAAGCTTTCTTT
>-|TRBD1|TRBJ2-7|TRBV11-2
CASSSGGTGTLEQYF
TGTGCCAGCAGCTCGGGCGGGACAGGGACCCTCGAGCAGTACTTC
>-|-|TRBJ1-5|TRBV12-3/TRBV12-4
CASKVGAQPQHF
TGTGCCAGTAAGGTGGGGGCACAGCCCCAGCATTTT
>-|-|TRBJ1-2|TRBV30
CAVGAQGNYGYTF
TGTGCGGTGGGGGCCCAGGGAAATTATGGCTACACCTTC
>-|TRBD2|TRBJ2-5|TRBV7-6
CASSSRGGDQETQYF
TGTGCCAGCAGCTCCCGGGGGGGTGACCAAGAGACCCAGTACTTC
>-|-|TRBJ1-5|TRBV10-3
CAISPAQGNQPQHF
TGTGCCATCAGTCCTGCACAGGGCAATCAGCCCCAGCATTTT
>-|-|TRBJ2-7|TRBV11-2
CASGRVASYEQYF
TGTGCCAGCGGCCGGGTCGCATCCTACGAGCAGTACTTC
>-|-|TRBJ2-7|TRBV7-6
CASSDDRKGSYEQYF
TGTGCCAGCAGCGACGACAGAAAAGGGTCCTACGAGCAGTACTTC
>-|TRBD1|TRBJ1-5|TRBV6-6
CASSNRGMGNQPQHF
TGTGCCAGCAGTAACAGGGGTATGGGCAATCAGCCCCAGCATTTT
>-|TRBD1|TRBJ1-1|TRBV5-1
CASSSSLGQPNTEAFF
TGCGCCAGCAGCTCCTCCCTGGGACAGCCGAACACTGAAGCTTTCTTT
>-|TRBD1|TRBJ2-1|TRBV5-1
CASSLDRGPRNEQFF
TGCGCCAGCAGCTTGGACAGGGGGCCCCGCAATGAGCAGTTCTTC
>-|TRBD1|TRBJ1-2|TRBV20-1
CSAHRGRGYTF
TGCAGTGCTCACAGGGGAAGGGGCTACACCTTC
>-|-|TRBJ2-3|TRBV7-9
CASSPYGGARGTDTQYF
TGTGCCAGCAGCCCGTACGGAGGGGCGCGGGGCACAGATACGCAGTATTTT
>-|-|TRBJ2-3|TRBV7-9
CASSPRGPDTQYF
TGTGCCAGCAGCCCGCGGGGGCCGGATACGCAGTATTTT
>-|-|TRBJ2-5|TRBV4-3
CASSQQGSGQETQYF
TGCGCCAGCAGCCAACAGGGTTCTGGCCAAGAGACCCAGTACTTC
>once|-|TRBJ1-5|TRBV6-5
CASGPNQPQHF
TGTGCCAGCGGGCCCAATCAGCCCCAGCATTTT
>-|-|TRBJ1-4|TRBV21-1
CASSQPGTDHNEKLFF
TGTGCCAGCAGCCAACCTGGGACAGACCATAATGAAAAACTGTTTTTT
>-|TRBD2|TRBJ2-7|TRBV7-9
CASSLPGTSGPSYEQYF
TGTGCCAGCAGCTTACCCGGGACTAGCGGGCCTTCGTACGAGCAGTACTTC
>-|TRBD1|TRBJ2-7|TRBV9
CASSVGTGRGEQYF
TGTGCCAGCAGCGTAGGGACAGGGAGAGGCGAGCAGTACTTC
>medium-sized|-|TRBJ2-7|TRBV27
CATFSSSYEQYF
TGTGCCACCTTCTCGAGCTCCTACGAGCAGTACTTC
>-|-|TRBJ1-2|TRBV11-2
CASSLDGAINYGYTF
TGTGCCAGCAGCTTAGATGGGGCAATAAACTATGGCTACACCTTC
>-|TRBD1|TRBJ1-1|TRBV27
CASSTVGQTNTEAFF
TGTGCCAGCAGCACAGTGGGACAGACGAACACTGAAGCTTTCTTT
>-|-|TRBJ2-4|TRBV30
CAWSVGLDIQYF
TGTGCCTGGAGTGTGGGCTTGGACATTCAGTACTTC
>-|-|TRBJ2-3|TRBV21-1
CASSKGSPRDLGQTDTQYF
TGTGCCAGCAGCAAAGGGAGCCCGCGGGATCTTGGGCAAACAGATACGCAGTATTTT
>-|TRBD1|TRBJ2-4|TRBV6-5
CASKGGASYSIQYF
TGTGCCAGCAAAGGGGGCGCATCGTACTCCATTCAGTACTTC
>-|TRBD1|TRBJ1-1|TRBV19
CASSSTGEAEAFF
TGTGCCAGTAGTTCCACAGGGGAGGCTGAAGCTTTCTTT
>few|-|TRBJ2-2|TRBV2
CASSEGAFDTGELFF
TGTGCCAGCAGTGAAGGGGCCTTCGACACCGGGGAGCTGTTTTTT
>-|-|TRBJ1-5|TRBV7-2
CASSLSRAEQPQHF
TGTGCCAGCAGCTTAAGCAGGGCGGAACAGCCCCAGCATTTT
>-|TRBD1|TRBJ2-7|TRBV3-1/TRBV3-2
CASSQGSGGSYEQYF
TGTGCCAGCAGCCAAGGCTCAGGGGGATCCTACGAGCAGTACTTC
>-|-|TRBJ2-7|TRBV6-5
CASSRRTEGEQYF
TGTGCCAGCAGCCGGCGGACTGAGGGCGAGCAGTACTTC
>once|TRBD1|TRBJ1-2|TRBV5-1
CASSLRQGASTNYGYTF
TGCGCCAGCAGCCTACGACAGGGGGCATCAACAAACTATGGCTACACCTTC
>-|TRBD1|TRBJ1-1|TRBV14
CASSQRTGGTEAFF
TGTGCCAGCAGCCAAAGGACAGGGGGCACTGAAGCTTTCTTT
>-|-|TRBJ1-1|TRBV19
CASSIQGWNTEAFF
TGTGCCAGTAGTATCCAGGGGTGGAACACTGAAGCTTTCTTT
>-|-|TRBJ1-5|TRBV19
CASAGGGRNQPQHF
TGTGCCAGTGCGGGGGGGGGACGGAATCAGCCCCAGCATTTT
>-|-|TRBJ2-7|TRBV5-1
CASSLVERLGEQYF
TGCGCCAGCAGCTTGGTGGAAAGACTTGGCGAGCAGTACTTC
>once|TRBD2|TRBJ2-5|TRBV5-1
CASRDFLAGLQETQYF
TGCGCCAGCCGCGACTTTTTAGCGGGCCTCCAAGAGACCCAGTACTTC
>-|TRBD1|TRBJ2-7|TRBV27
CASRRQGSAYEQYF
TGTGCCAGCAGGCGACAGGGATCTGCCTACGAGCAGTACTTC
>-|-|TRBJ2-7|TRBV3-1/TRBV3-2
CASSQDGRGYEQYF
TGTGCCAGCAGCCAAGATGGACGGGGCTACGAGCAGTACTTC